Listed here are 4 T cell receptor beta chains from one sample, sequenced in a study of CD8 T cells in ankylosing spondylitis. General study results and limits: Characteristic of ankylosing spondylitis blood, it appeared, was a TCR beta motif comprising several highly homologous variants.

Each CDR3 protein is one row after TCRdb ran MiXCR on the 5' RACE reads. The profile covers about 390,000 distinct CDR3 sequences, with 20% to 25% appearing a single time and about 16% taken by the ten largest. For these TCRs, the target antigens are not known. The specimen sequenced was blood, either unsorted or a sorted T cell fraction (not recorded which). These receptors were collected from a male donor with ankylosing spondylitis.

The chain couples TRBV15 to TRBJ2-7, with D possibly TRBD2 on 5 matching bases. Germline lookup yields CDR1 LNHNV and CDR2 YYDKDF (reference sequence). The CDR3 has 14 residues. V lost 4 bases and J 4 bases, leaving 14 bases between the germline ends. CDR3: CATSKEPRVYEQYF. The CDR3 DNA sequence: TGTGCCACCAGCAAAGAGCCGAGGGTTTACGAGCAGTACTTC.

CDR3 bases: TGTGCCAGCAGGAGAAACGACCAAGAGACCCAGTACTTC. Translation: CASRRNDQETQYF. V gene TRBV27 combines with J gene TRBJ2-5; no firm D call. This CDR3 is built from 13 residues. Trimming pared 6 bases from V and 0 bases from J, leaving 8 bases between. Per the germline V gene, CDR1 is MNHEY and CDR2 is SMNVEV (reference sequence).

The J gene is TRBJ2-2, the V gene TRBV24-1; perhaps D is TRBD1 or TRBD2 (5 bases each). The CDR3 contains 15 residues. Trimming left V 5 bases short and J 2 bases short, with 11 bases between. Germline V CDR1 and CDR2: KGHDR, SFDVKD. CDR3 coding DNA: TGTGCCACCAGTGGGACCAGGGACAACACCGGGGAGCTGTTTTTT. Its protein is CATSGTRDNTGELFF.

The gene calls are TRBV7-9 and TRBJ2-7, with D perhaps matching TRBD1 (5 bases). CDR1 SEHNR and CDR2 FQNEAQ come from the germline V gene (reference sequence). The CDR3 loop spans 14 amino acids. V lost 4 bases to trimming and J lost 3 bases, with 13 bases between them. The CDR3 bases are TGTGCCAGCAGCTCTAGGGGCTCTGGCTACGAGCAGTACTTC. The encoded protein is CASSSRGSGYEQYF.